The present T cell receptor beta chain was sequenced within a study of T cell changes during pregnancy in multiple sclerosis. Clones were sequenced by immunoSEQ multiplex PCR, and TCRdb holds only the in-frame ones, with some missing. The data contain about 120,000 clones, roughly 92% of them seen just once; the ten biggest clones take up approximately 6.2%. This TCR was recovered from a female donor with multiple sclerosis, enrolled in a pregnancy study. The sample consisted of peripheral blood, taken before pregnancy.

As DNA, the CDR3 is TGTGCCAGCAGCCTACAGGGGGCTGAGGGTGCTTTCTTT. Its translation is CASSLQGAEGAFF. V gene TRBV7-8 combines with J gene TRBJ1-1; 9 bases match TRBD1. Germline-derived CDR1 and CDR2 are SGHVS and FQNEAQ. The trim removed 5 bases at V and 11 bases at J, leaving 9 bases unmatched. The CDR3 is 13 residues long.